A selection of T cell receptor beta chains follows, all from one sample in a study of T cell responses to AZD1222 COVID-19 vaccine. Clones were sequenced by immunoSEQ multiplex PCR, and TCRdb holds only the in-frame ones, with some missing. Found here are some 130,000 clones, roughly 88% of them singletons; the top ten hold under 9.5%. Specimen: peripheral blood, collected on day 0 of AZD1222 vaccination. Receptors were obtained from an adult in good health. Both conserved end residues are part of each CDR3. A D gene is named only where the DNA matches it firmly.

d_call	j_call	v_call	cdr3_nt	cdr3_aa
TRBD1	TRBJ2-2	TRBV5-4	TGTGCCAGCAGCCAACAGGGGGCAAGGACCGGGGAGCTGTTTTTT	CASSQQGARTGELFF
TRBD2	TRBJ2-7	TRBV12-3/TRBV12-4	TGTGCCAGCAGTTTAGGCGGGGGGCAGTACTTC	CASSLGGGQYF
NA	TRBJ1-1	TRBV6-6	TGTGCCAGCAGTTATATGAACACTGAAGCTTTCTTT	CASSYMNTEAFF
NA	TRBJ1-2	TRBV6-1	TGTGCCAGCAGTGAAGATATGTGGGGCTATGGCTACACCTTC	CASSEDMWGYGYTF
NA	TRBJ2-7	TRBV9	TGTGCCAGCAGCGTAGAGGGCAGTGGAGTCTCCTACGAGCAGTACTTC	CASSVEGSGVSYEQYF
NA	TRBJ1-2	TRBV5-1	TGCGCCAGCAGCTTGGAAGTACCCTATGGCTACACCTTC	CASSLEVPYGYTF
TRBD1	TRBJ1-5	TRBV29-1	TGCAGCGTCAATCAGGGGGCGGGTCAGCCCCAGCATTTT	CSVNQGAGQPQHF
NA	TRBJ2-7	TRBV4-1	TGCGCCAGCAGCCAAGAACAGTTGGGACCAGTTAAGCCCCGCTACGAGCAGTACTTC	CASSQEQLGPVKPRYEQYF
NA	TRBJ1-1	TRBV5-8	TGTGTCCCCAGGGACCAGAACACTGAAGCTTTCTTT	CVPRDQNTEAFF
TRBD2	TRBJ2-1	TRBV5-1	TGCGCCAGCAGCCCGGGACTAGCCTTTGTCGATGAGCAGTTCTTC	CASSPGLAFVDEQFF
NA	TRBJ2-3	TRBV18	TGTGCCAGCTCAGTCACCCCGGAGGCAGATACGCAGTATTTT	CASSVTPEADTQYF
NA	TRBJ2-2	TRBV6-5	TGTGCCGGACGGGGGTCCGGGGAGCTGTTTTTT	CAGRGSGELFF